This T cell receptor beta chain comes out of a study of blood T cell repertoires in COVID-19. The wider study: Acute and convalescent COVID-19 samples came from the United States, Italy and Spain.

The CDR3 loop spans 15 amino acids. Germline CDR1 reads SGHVS; CDR2 reads FNYEAQ. Trimming at V came to 5 bases and at J to 1 base, leaving 4 bases not matched to a gene. In the authors' workflow: By means of reference gene primer amplification, nucleated cell counts were estimated. The method was immunoSEQ multiplex PCR; TCRdb's version includes in-frame clones alone and lacks a portion of them. The V and J calls and the clone size are those of that table, but D and trimming were determined from the DNA. Among 260,000 or so clones listed, approximately 90% were seen once. Study members were between roughly 18 and 89 years old and lived in 20 to 25 US regions. Researchers sorted participants into cohorts using their self-reported clinical history.

The specimen sequenced was PBMCs or T cells enriched from blood (not recorded which). The chain joins TRBV7-6 to TRBJ2-2; 7 bases are a match to TRBD1. This sequence originates from a woman aged 25 to 45 with acute COVID-19. Written as DNA, the CDR3 is TGTGCCAGCAGCCTCGACAGGGAGAACACCGGGGAGCTGTTTTTT. Amino acids: CASSLDRENTGELFF.